This is a list of T cell receptor beta chains from one sample in a study of blood T cell repertoires in COVID-19. The method was immunoSEQ multiplex PCR; TCRdb's version includes in-frame clones alone and lacks a portion of them. The sample contains some 250,000 clones, around 84% of which appear only once. The material sequenced was peripheral blood. The source of these receptors is a woman aged 18 to 35 with acute or convalescent COVID-19. Each CDR3 is given with its conserved first and last residue. Rows give clone size only sometimes, using once, few, many, or a class for an expanded clone.

clone_size: few; j_call: TRBJ2-3; v_call: TRBV5-1; cdr3_aa: CASSPTGTSITDTQYF
clone_size: few; j_call: TRBJ1-5; v_call: TRBV2; cdr3_aa: CASSATGLSNQPQHF
clone_size: NA; j_call: TRBJ2-3; v_call: TRBV30; cdr3_aa: CAWSDAAGTQYF
clone_size: NA; j_call: TRBJ2-7; v_call: TRBV6-5; cdr3_aa: CASRDTSSGEQYF
clone_size: NA; j_call: TRBJ1-2; v_call: TRBV19; cdr3_aa: CASTTQAWGRGYTF
clone_size: NA; j_call: TRBJ1-5; v_call: TRBV3-1/TRBV3-2; cdr3_aa: CASSQGDTGQPQHF
clone_size: NA; j_call: TRBJ2-6; v_call: TRBV2; cdr3_aa: CASSNILRDRVRGANVLTF
clone_size: NA; j_call: TRBJ2-3; v_call: TRBV18; cdr3_aa: CASSPILGAGLADTQYF
clone_size: NA; j_call: TRBJ2-1; v_call: TRBV24-1; cdr3_aa: CATSDFKGAAYNEQFF
clone_size: NA; j_call: TRBJ2-1; v_call: TRBV5-5; cdr3_aa: CASSLGDRTYNEQFF
clone_size: NA; j_call: TRBJ1-3; v_call: TRBV6-5; cdr3_aa: CASKGAGGNTIYF